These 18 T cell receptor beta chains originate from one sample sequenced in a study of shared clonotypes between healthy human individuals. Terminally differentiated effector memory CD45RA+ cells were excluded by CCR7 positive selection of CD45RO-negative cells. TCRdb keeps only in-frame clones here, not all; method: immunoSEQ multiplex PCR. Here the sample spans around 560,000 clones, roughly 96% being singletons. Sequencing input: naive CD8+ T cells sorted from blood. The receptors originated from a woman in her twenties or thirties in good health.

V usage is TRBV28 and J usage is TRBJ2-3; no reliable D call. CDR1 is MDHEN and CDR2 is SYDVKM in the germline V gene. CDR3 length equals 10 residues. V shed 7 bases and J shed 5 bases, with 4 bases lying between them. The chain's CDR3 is CASMGDTQYF. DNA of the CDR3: TGTGCCAGCATGGGAGATACGCAGTATTTT.

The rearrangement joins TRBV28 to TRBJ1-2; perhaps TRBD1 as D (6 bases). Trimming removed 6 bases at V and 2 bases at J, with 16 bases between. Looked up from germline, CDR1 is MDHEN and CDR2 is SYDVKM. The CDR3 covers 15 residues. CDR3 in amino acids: CASSPYRVTNYGYTF. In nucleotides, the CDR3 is TGTGCCAGCAGCCCTTACAGGGTGACGAACTATGGCTACACCTTC.

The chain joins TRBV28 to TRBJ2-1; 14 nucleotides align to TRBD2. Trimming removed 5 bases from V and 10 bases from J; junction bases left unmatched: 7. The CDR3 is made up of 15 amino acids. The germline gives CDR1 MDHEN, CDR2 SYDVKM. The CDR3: CASSPTSGRAGEQFF. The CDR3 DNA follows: TGTGCCAGCAGTCCGACTAGCGGGAGGGCCGGGGAGCAGTTCTTC.

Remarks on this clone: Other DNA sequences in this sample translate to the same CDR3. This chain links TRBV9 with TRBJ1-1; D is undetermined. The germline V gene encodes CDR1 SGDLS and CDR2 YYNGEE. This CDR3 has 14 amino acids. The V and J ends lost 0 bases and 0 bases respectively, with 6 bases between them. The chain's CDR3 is CASSVEGLNTEAFF. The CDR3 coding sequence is TGTGCCAGCAGCGTAGAGGGCTTGAACACTGAAGCTTTCTTT.

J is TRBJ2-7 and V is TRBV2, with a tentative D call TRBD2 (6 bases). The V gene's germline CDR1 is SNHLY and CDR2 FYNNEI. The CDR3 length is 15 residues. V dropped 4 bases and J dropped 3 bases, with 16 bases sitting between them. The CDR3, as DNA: TGTGCCAGCAGTGGACTTCAAGGGACTCACTACGAGCAGTACTTC. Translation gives CASSGLQGTHYEQYF. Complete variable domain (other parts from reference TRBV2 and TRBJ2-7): EPEVTQTPSHQVTQMGQEVILRCVPISNHLYFYWYRQILGQKVEFLVSFYNNEISEKSEIFDDQFSVERPDGSNFTLKIRSTKLEDSAMYFCASSGLQGTHYEQYFGPGTRLTVT.

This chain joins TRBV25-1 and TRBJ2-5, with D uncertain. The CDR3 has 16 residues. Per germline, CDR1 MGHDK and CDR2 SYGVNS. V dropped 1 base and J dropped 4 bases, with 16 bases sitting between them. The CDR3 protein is CASSEFGSLARETQYF. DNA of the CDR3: TGTGCCAGCAGTGAATTTGGATCGCTCGCCCGAGAGACCCAGTACTTC.

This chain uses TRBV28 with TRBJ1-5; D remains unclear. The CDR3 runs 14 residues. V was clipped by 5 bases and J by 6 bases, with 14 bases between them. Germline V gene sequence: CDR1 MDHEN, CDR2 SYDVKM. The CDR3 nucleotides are TGTGCCAGCAGTCCAAGGCTGGCGGGTCAGCCCCAGCATTTT. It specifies CASSPRLAGQPQHF.

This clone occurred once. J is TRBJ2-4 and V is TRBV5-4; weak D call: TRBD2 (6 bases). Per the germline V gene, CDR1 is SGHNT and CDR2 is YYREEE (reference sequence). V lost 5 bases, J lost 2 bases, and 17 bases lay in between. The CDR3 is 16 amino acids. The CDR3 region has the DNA TGTGCCAGCAGTTCCGACTTACGCGGGACCAAAAACATTCAGTACTTC. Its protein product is CASSSDLRGTKNIQYF.

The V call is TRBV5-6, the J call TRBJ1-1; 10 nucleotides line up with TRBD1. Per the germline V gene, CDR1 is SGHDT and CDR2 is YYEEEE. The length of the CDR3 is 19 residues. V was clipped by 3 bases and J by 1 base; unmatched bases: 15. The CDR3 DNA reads TGTGCCAGCAGCTCTCGATGGGGGACAGGGGTGTTTTGGAACACTGAAGCTTTCTTT. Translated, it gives CASSSRWGTGVFWNTEAFF.

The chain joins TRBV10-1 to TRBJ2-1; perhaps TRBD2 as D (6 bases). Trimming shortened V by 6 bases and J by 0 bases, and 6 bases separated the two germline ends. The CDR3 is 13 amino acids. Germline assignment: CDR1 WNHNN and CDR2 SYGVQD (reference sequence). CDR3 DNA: TGCGCCAGCAGGGGGGGCTCCTACAATGAGCAGTTCTTC. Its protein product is CASRGGSYNEQFF.

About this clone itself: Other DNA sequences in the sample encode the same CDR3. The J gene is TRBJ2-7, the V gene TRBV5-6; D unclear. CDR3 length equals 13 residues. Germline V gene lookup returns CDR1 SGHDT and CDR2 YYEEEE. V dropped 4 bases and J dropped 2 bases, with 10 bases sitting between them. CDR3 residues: CASSPGPTYEQYF. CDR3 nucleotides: TGTGCCAGCAGCCCCGGGCCGACCTACGAGCAGTACTTC.

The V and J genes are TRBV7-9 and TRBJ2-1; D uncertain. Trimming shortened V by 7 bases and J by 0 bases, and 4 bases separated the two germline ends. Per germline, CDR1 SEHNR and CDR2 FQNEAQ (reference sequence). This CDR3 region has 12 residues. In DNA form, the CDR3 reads TGTGCCAGCAAGGACTCCTACAATGAGCAGTTCTTC. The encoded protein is CASKDSYNEQFF.

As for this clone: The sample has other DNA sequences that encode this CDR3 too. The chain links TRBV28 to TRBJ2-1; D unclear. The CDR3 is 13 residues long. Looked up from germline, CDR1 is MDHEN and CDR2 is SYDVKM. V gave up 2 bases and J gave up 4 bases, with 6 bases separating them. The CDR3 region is CASSLTIYNEQFF. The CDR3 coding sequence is TGTGCCAGCAGTTTAACTATTTACAATGAGCAGTTCTTC.

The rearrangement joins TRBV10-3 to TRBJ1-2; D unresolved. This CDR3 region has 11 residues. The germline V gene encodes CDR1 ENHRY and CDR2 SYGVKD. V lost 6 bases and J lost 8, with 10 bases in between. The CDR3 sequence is CAIRIDEGYTF. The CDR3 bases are TGTGCCATCAGGATAGATGAGGGCTACACCTTC.

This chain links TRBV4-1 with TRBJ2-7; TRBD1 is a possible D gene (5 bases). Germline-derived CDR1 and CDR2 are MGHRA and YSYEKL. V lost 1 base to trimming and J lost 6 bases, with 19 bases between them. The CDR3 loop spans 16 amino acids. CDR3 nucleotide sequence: TGCGCCAGCAGCCAAGGGGCTGCAGGGTGGGATCCCGAGCAGTACTTC. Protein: CASSQGAAGWDPEQYF.

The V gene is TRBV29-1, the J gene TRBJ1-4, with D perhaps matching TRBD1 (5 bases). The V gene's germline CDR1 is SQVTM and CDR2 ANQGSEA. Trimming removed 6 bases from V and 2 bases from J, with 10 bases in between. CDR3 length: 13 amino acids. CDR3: CSVSRQTNEKLFF. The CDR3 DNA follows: TGCAGCGTCTCCCGACAGACTAATGAAAAACTGTTTTTT.

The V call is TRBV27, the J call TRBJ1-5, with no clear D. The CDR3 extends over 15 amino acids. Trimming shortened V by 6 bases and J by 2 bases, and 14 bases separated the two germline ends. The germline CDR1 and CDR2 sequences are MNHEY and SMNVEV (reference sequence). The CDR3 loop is CASRSIGLGNQPQHF. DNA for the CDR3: TGTGCCAGCAGGTCTATAGGACTGGGCAATCAGCCCCAGCATTTT.

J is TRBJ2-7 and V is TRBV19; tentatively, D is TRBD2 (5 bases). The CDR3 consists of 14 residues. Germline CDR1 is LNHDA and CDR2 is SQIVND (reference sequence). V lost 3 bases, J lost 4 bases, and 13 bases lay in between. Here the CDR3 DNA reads TGTGCCAGTAGTATCGGGGTTCCAGTTTACGAGCAGTACTTC. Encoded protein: CASSIGVPVYEQYF.